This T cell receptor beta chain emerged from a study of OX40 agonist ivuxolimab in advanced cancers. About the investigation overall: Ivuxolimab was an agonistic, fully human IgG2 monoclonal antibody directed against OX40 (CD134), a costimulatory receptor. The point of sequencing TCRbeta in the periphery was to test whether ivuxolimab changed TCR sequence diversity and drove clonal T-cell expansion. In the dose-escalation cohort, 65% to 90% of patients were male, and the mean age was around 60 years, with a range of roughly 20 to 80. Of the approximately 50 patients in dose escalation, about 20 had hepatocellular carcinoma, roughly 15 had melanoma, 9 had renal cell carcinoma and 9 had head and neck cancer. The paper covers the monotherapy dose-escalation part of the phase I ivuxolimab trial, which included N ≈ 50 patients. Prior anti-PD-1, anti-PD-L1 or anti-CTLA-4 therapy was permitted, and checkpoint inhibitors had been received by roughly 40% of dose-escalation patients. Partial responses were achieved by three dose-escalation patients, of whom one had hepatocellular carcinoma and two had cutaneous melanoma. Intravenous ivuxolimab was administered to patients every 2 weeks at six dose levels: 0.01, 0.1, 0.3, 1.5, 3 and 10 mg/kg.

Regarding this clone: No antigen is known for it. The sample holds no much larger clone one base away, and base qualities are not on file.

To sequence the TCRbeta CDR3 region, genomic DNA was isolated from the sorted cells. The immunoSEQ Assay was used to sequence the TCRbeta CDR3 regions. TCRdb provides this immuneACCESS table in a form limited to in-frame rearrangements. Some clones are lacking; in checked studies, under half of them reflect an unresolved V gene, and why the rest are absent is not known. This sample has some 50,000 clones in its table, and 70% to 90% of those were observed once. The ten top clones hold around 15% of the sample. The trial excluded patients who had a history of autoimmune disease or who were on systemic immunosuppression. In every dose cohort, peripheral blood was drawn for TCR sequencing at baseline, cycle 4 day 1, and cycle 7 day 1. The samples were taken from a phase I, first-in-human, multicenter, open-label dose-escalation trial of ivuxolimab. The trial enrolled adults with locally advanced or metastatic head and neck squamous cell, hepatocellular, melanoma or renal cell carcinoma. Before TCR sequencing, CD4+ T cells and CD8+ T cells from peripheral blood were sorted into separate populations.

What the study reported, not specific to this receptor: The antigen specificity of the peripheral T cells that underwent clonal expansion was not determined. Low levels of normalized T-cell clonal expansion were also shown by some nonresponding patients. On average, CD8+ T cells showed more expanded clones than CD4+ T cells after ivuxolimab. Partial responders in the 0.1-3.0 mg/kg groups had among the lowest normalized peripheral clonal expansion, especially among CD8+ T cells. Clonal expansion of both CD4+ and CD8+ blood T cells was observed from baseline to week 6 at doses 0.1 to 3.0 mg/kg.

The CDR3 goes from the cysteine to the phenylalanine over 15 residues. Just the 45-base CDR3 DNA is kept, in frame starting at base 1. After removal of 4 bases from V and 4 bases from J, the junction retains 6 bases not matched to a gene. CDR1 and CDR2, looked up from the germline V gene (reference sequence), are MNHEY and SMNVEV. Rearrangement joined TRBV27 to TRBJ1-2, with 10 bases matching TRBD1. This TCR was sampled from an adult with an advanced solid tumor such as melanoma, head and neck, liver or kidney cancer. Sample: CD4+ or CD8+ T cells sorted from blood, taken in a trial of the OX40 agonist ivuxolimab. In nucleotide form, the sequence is TGTGCCAGCAGTTCAGCGACAGGGGGCGTCTATGGCTACACCTTC. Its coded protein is CASSSATGGVYGYTF.